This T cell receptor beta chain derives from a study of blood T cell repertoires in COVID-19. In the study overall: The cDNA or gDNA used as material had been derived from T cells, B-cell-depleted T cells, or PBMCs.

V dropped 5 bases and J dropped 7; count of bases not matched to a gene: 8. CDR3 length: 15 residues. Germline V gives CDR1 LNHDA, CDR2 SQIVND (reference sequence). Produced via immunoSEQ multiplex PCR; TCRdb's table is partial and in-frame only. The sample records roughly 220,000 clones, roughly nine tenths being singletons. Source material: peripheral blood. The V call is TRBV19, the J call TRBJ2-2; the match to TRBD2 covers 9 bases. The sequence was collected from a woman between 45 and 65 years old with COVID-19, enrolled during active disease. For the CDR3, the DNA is TGTGCCAGTAGTGCGCGGGGGGGCCTTGTCGGGGAGCTGTTTTTT. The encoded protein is CASSARGGLVGELFF.